This T cell receptor (beta chain) was sequenced during a study of Ad26.COV2.S vaccination and SARS-CoV-2 variants. This CDR3 has 15 amino acids. The V and J ends lost 3 bases and 3 bases, in that order; junction bases with no gene match: 9. Germline CDR1 SGHRS, CDR2 YFSETQ. This table comes from immunoSEQ multiplex PCR, and its TCRdb copy is limited to in-frame clones, with some not included. The repertoire has around 450,000 clones, 90% of them found once; the top ten carry more than 3.5%. Stated treatment: around 19 received Ad26.COV2.S at low or high dose, single or two shots; about 5 received placebo; per-sample allocation not given. Sampling occurred on day 63 after the first vaccine or placebo injection. The table lists this clone with a count of one.

The sample here was peripheral blood, taken in a trial of Ad26.COV2.S vaccine versus placebo. This receptor was taken from a person between 18 and 65 years old who received the Ad26.COV2.S COVID-19 vaccine or a placebo. The J gene is TRBJ2-7, the V gene TRBV5-1; 7 bases fit TRBD1. The CDR3 loop is CASSSPGTAVYEQYF. CDR3 nucleotide sequence: TGCGCCAGCAGCTCCCCCGGGACAGCGGTCTACGAGCAGTACTTC.